This TCR beta chain was observed in a study of identical twins. General observations from the study: Invariant MAIT and iNKT cells may have partly biased zero-insertion analyses.

One entry per CDR3 protein results from TCRdb running MiXCR on the 5' RACE reads. The sample records hundreds of thousands of distinct CDR3 sequences, 20% to 25% being singletons. The table lists this clonotype with a few counts. Its specificity is unknown. This CDR3 contains 15 residues. The J segment lost 7 bases and the V segment lost 0 bases, leaving 11 bases of the junction unmatched. The germline CDR1 and CDR2 sequences are DFQATT and SNEGSKA (reference sequence). The same data also contributed to another study, on T cells expressing NK-cell markers.

The receptor comes from a woman between 18 and 30 years old in good health. The sample was CD4+ T cells sorted from blood. V usage is TRBV20-1 and J usage is TRBJ2-7; 8 nucleotides match TRBD2. The CDR3 region is CSARDQGLAQEEQYF. In DNA form, the CDR3 reads TGCAGTGCTAGAGACCAAGGACTAGCCCAAGAGGAGCAGTACTTC.